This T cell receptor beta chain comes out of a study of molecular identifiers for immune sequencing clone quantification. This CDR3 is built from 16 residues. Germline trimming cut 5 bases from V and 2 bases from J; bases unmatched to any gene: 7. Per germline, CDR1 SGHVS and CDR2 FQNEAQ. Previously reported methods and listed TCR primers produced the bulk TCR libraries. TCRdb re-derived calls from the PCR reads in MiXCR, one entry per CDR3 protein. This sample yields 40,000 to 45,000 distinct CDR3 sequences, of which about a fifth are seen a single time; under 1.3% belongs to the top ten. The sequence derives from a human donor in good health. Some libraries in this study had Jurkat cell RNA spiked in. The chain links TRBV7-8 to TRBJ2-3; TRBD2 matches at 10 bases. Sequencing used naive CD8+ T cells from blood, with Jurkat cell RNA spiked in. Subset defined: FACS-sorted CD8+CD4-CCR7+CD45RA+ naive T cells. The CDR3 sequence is CASSQFSGGTTDTQYF. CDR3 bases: TGTGCCAGCAGCCAATTTAGCGGGGGGACCACAGATACGCAGTATTTT.